The 20 T cell receptor beta chains given below trace back to one sample, sequenced in a study of shared clonotypes between healthy human individuals. TCRdb's table, derived via immunoSEQ multiplex PCR, lists solely in-frame clones and lacks some. The repertoire consists of more than 2 million clones, with 90% to 95% occurring once and the leading ten covering 0.13%. The source material was naive CD4+ T cells sorted from blood. Subset defined: CD45RA+ positively selected. The origin of the receptors is a man younger than 30 in good health.

The V and J genes are TRBV7-9 and TRBJ2-1; weak D call: TRBD1 (5 bases). Trimming stripped 4 bases from V and 6 bases from J, with 13 bases between. Germline loops: CDR1 SEHNR, CDR2 FQNEAQ (reference sequence). There are 14 residues in the CDR3. CDR3 amino acids: CASSSSGITNEQFF. The CDR3 DNA reads as TGTGCCAGCAGCTCATCAGGGATCACCAATGAGCAGTTCTTC.

The genes are TRBV7-9 and TRBJ2-2; 8 bases are shared with TRBD2. The CDR3 length is 15 residues. Trimming at V came to 4 bases and at J to 8 bases, leaving 9 bases not matched to a gene. Germline V gives CDR1 SEHNR, CDR2 FQNEAQ (reference sequence). CDR3 sequence: CASSSLGAGAGELFF. CDR3 bases: TGTGCCAGCAGCTCCCTGGGAGCGGGAGCGGGGGAGCTGTTTTTT.

The chain links TRBV5-1 to TRBJ2-2, with 9 nucleotides matching TRBD2. The CDR3 sequence is 16 residues long. CDR1 is SGHRS, CDR2 YFSETQ, per germline. Germline trimming cut 0 bases from V and 6 bases from J; bases unmatched to any gene: 6. CDR3: CASSLASGKAAGELFF. The CDR3 nucleotides are TGCGCCAGCAGCTTGGCTAGCGGGAAAGCGGCCGGGGAGCTGTTTTTT.

This rearrangement joins TRBV4-2 to TRBJ1-6, with unresolved D. Germline V CDR1 and CDR2: LGHNA, YNFKEQ. The CDR3 runs to 18 residues. Trimming left V 0 bases short and J 0 bases short, with 12 bases between. CDR3 region: CASSQDLPGSSYNSPLHF. The CDR3 DNA reads TGTGCCAGCAGCCAAGATTTACCGGGGAGCTCCTATAATTCACCCCTCCACTTT.

V and J are TRBV18 and TRBJ1-5, with 7 bases identical to TRBD1. CDR1 is KGHSH, CDR2 LQKENI, per germline. This CDR3 comprises 14 residues. Trimming cost V 6 bases and J 7 bases; bases outside gene matches: 9. The CDR3, as DNA: TGTGCCAGCTCGTCGAACAGGGGAGGACAGCCCCAGCATTTT. This codes for CASSSNRGGQPQHF.

The V and J genes are TRBV7-9 and TRBJ2-3, with 10 bases identical to TRBD1. Looked up from germline, CDR1 is SEHNR and CDR2 is FQNEAQ (reference sequence). The length of the CDR3 is 16 residues. J gave up 3 bases and V 3 bases, and 6 bases lay outside the gene matches. CDR3 coding DNA: TGTGCCAGCAGCTTGACAGGGGGCGCAGGTACAGATACGCAGTATTTT. This gives the protein CASSLTGGAGTDTQYF.

V and J are TRBV10-3 and TRBJ2-1; weak D call: TRBD2 (6 bases). Germline CDR1 ENHRY, CDR2 SYGVKD. CDR3 length equals 14 residues. Trimming took 3 bases from V and 8 from J, leaving 14 bases between them. DNA for the CDR3: TGTGCCATCAGTGATCCCGGGAGTGGGGATGAGCAGTTCTTC. As protein: CAISDPGSGDEQFF.

The gene calls are TRBV21-1 and TRBJ1-6; TRBD1 reflects the table's D call only, with no check against the DNA. TRBV21-1 is termed a pseudogene. The CDR3 loop spans 16 amino acids. The CDR3 DNA follows: TGTGCCAGCAGCTCCTTTCGTGACAGAAGTCGTTCACCCCTCCACTTT. Translated: CASSSFRDRSRSPLHF.

The gene calls are TRBV4-1 and TRBJ1-2, with D possibly TRBD1 on 6 matching bases. V was shortened by 2 bases and J by 8 bases, with 12 bases between the two germline ends. The CDR3 has 13 amino acids. Germline CDR1 and CDR2: MGHRA and YSYEKL. CDR3 sequence reads: CASSQTGLRGYTF. The DNA of the CDR3 is TGCGCCAGCAGCCAAACAGGGCTGAGGGGCTACACCTTC.

The V and J genes are TRBV5-4 and TRBJ2-3; D remains unclear. The CDR3 runs to 15 residues. The V end lost 4 bases, the J end lost 4 bases, and 16 bases lay between the germline ends. CDR1 is SGHNT and CDR2 is YYREEE in the germline V gene (reference sequence). CDR3 sequence: CASSLDLMAADTQYF. As DNA, the CDR3 is TGTGCCAGCAGCCTGGACCTAATGGCGGCAGATACGCAGTATTTT.

J is TRBJ1-5 and V is TRBV2, with D tentatively TRBD1 (6 bases). The length of the CDR3 is 14 residues. Trimming removed 6 bases from V and 4 bases from J, with 13 bases in between. Looked up from germline, CDR1 is SNHLY and CDR2 is FYNNEI. CDR3 bases: TGTGCCAGCAGGTTTGGGGGCCAGAATCAGCCCCAGCATTTT. It is translated as CASRFGGQNQPQHF.

This chain links TRBV6-1 with TRBJ2-5, with 8 bases lining up with TRBD2. CDR1 and CDR2 from the germline V gene are MNHNS and SASEGT. The CDR3 sequence is 15 residues long. The V and J ends lost 2 bases and 5 bases, in that order; junction bases with no gene match: 7. The CDR3 is CASSESRGVSETQYF. The CDR3 DNA sequence: TGTGCCAGCAGTGAATCGCGGGGGGTCTCGGAGACCCAGTACTTC.

Details on this clone: Other DNA sequences from this sample encode an identical CDR3 as well. The chain carries TRBV7-9 and TRBJ1-1; maybe TRBD1 (5 bases). The CDR3 has 13 residues. The V and J ends lost 6 bases and 1 base respectively, with 9 bases between them. Germline V lookup: CDR1 SEHNR, CDR2 FQNEAQ (reference sequence). The chain's CDR3 is CASRPQGNTEAFF. The CDR3 bases are TGTGCCAGCAGGCCCCAGGGGAACACTGAAGCTTTCTTT.

V is TRBV10-3 and J is TRBJ2-1, with 11 bases fitting TRBD2. The CDR3 extends over 15 amino acids. J gave up 2 bases and V 7 bases, and 4 bases lay outside the gene matches. Germline V lookup: CDR1 ENHRY, CDR2 SYGVKD. CDR3 region: CAITNSGGAYNEQFF. In nucleotides, the CDR3 is TGTGCCATCACCAATAGCGGGGGGGCCTACAATGAGCAGTTCTTC.

On this clone: Other DNA sequences in this sample translate to the same CDR3. V and J are TRBV6-6 and TRBJ1-1; D uncertain. This CDR3 spans 13 amino acids. V shed 8 bases and J shed 0 bases, with 10 bases lying between them. From germline, CDR1 is MNHNY and CDR2 SVGAGI (reference sequence). The CDR3 DNA is TGTGCCAGCCGGACCGGCATGAACACTGAAGCTTTCTTT. Translated, it gives CASRTGMNTEAFF.

The V gene is TRBV19, the J gene TRBJ2-5, with 10 bases aligning to TRBD1. The CDR3 sequence is 14 residues long. Looked up from germline, CDR1 is LNHDA and CDR2 is SQIVND (reference sequence). V gave up 6 bases and J gave up 5 bases; unmatched junction bases: 6. The CDR3 region is CASRLTGGAETQYF. The CDR3 DNA reads TGTGCCAGTAGGCTGACAGGGGGCGCCGAGACCCAGTACTTC. Full variable domain (remainder filled in from reference TRBV19 and TRBJ2-5): DGGITQSPKYLFRKEGQNVTLSCEQNLNHDAMYWYRQDPGQGLRLIYYSQIVNDFQKGDIAEGYSVSREKKESFPLTVTSAQKNPTAFYLCASRLTGGAETQYFGPGTRLLVL.

The rearrangement joins TRBV27 to TRBJ2-3, with D perhaps given as TRBD1 or TRBD2 (5 bases each). From germline, CDR1 is MNHEY and CDR2 SMNVEV (reference sequence). The CDR3 length is 15 residues. V was cut by 5 bases and J by 2 bases, with 14 bases left in between. CDR3 amino acids: CASSPGTDFTDTQYF. The CDR3 nucleotides are TGTGCCAGCAGTCCCGGGACGGACTTCACAGATACGCAGTATTTT.

This clone was observed a single time. The J gene is TRBJ2-2, the V gene TRBV10-3; weak D call: TRBD1 (6 bases). Germline V gene sequence: CDR1 ENHRY, CDR2 SYGVKD. The CDR3 runs to 16 residues. Trimming cost V 3 bases and J 4 bases, with 15 bases left between them. The CDR3 spells CAISDLFQGSTGELFF. The CDR3 DNA sequence: TGTGCCATCAGTGACTTGTTCCAGGGGAGCACCGGGGAGCTGTTTTTT.

This chain joins TRBV6-1 and TRBJ2-7, with 7 bases identical to TRBD2. The germline V gene encodes CDR1 MNHNS and CDR2 SASEGT. The junction had 9 bases not matched to a gene; V was cut back by 2 bases and J by 5 bases. This CDR3 region has 15 residues. The CDR3 spells CASSEPSGGDNEQYF. In DNA form, the CDR3 reads TGTGCCAGCAGTGAACCTAGTGGGGGGGATAACGAGCAGTACTTC.

This clone has only one observation. The V and J genes are TRBV6-6 and TRBJ2-3; 10 bases fit TRBD1. The ends lost 7 bases at V and 8 bases at J; junction bases unmatched: 9. CDR1 is MNHNY and CDR2 is SVGAGI in the germline V gene (reference sequence). This CDR3 has 14 residues. The CDR3, as DNA: TGTGCCAGCATTCCGGGACAGGGGACCTTTACGCAGTATTTT. Translated, it gives CASIPGQGTFTQYF.